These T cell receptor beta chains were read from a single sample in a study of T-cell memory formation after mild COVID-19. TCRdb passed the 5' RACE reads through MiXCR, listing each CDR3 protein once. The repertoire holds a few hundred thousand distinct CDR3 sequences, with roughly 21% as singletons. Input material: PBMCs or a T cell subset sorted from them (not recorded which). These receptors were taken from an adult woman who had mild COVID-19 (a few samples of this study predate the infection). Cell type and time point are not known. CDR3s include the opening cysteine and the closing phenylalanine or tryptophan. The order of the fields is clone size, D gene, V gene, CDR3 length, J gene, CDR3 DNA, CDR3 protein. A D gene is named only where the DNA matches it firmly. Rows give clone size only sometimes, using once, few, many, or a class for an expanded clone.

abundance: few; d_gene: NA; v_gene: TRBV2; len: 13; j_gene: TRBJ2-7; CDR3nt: TGTGCCAGCAGTCCTCCAGTAGTCAACGAGCAGTACTTC; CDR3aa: CASSPPVVNEQYF
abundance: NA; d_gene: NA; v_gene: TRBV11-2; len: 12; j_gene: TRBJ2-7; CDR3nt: TGTGCCAGCAGCTTCGGGACCTACGAGCAGTACTTC; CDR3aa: CASSFGTYEQYF
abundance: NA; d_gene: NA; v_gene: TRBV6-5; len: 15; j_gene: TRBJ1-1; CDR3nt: TGTGCCAGCAGTCGATCCAGGGGTGCGAACACTGAAGCTTTCTTT; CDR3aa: CASSRSRGANTEAFF
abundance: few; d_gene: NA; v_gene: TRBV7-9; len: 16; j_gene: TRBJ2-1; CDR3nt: TGTGCCAGCAGCTTCCAAGGAGGCGATTCCTACAATGAGCAGTTCTTC; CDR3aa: CASSFQGGDSYNEQFF
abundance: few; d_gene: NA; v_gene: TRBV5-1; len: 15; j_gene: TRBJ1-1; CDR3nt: TGCGCCAGCAGCTTGTCTCCGGGGCTGAACACTGAAGCTTTCTTT; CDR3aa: CASSLSPGLNTEAFF
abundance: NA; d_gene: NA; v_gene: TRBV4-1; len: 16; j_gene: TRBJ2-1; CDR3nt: TGCGCCAGCAGCCGTCAGGAGTTTAGCTCCTACAATGAGCAGTTCTTC; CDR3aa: CASSRQEFSSYNEQFF
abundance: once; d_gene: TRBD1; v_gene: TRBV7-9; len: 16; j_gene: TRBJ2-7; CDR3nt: TGTGCCAGCAGCCGCCTGGACAGGGCATTCTCCTACGAGCAGTACTTC; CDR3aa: CASSRLDRAFSYEQYF
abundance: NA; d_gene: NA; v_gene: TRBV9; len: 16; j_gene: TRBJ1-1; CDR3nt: TGTGCCAGCAGCGTAGGAGGAGACATTGGGAACACTGAAGCTTTCTTT; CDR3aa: CASSVGGDIGNTEAFF
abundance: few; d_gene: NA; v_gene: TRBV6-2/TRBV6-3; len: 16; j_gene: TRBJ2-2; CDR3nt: TGTGCCAGCATAGGACGGGGGCTAGGCGACACCGGGGAGCTGTTTTTT; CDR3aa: CASIGRGLGDTGELFF
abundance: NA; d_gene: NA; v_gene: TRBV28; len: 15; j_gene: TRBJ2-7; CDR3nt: TGTGCCAGCAGTTCAAACCACAGGGAATCCTACGAGCAGTACTTC; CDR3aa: CASSSNHRESYEQYF
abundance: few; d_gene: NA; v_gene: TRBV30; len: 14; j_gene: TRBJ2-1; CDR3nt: TGTGCCTGGGGTCTAGCACTAGTCAAGAATGAGCAGTTCTTC; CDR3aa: CAWGLALVKNEQFF
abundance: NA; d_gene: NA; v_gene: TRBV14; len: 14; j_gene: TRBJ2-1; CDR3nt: TGTGCCAGCAGCCAAGATGGGACCCGTCGAGAGCAGTTCTTC; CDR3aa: CASSQDGTRREQFF
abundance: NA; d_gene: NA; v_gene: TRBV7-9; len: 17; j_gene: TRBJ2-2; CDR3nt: TGTGCCAGCAGCCCCCGACCCGGGACAACGAACACCGGGGAGCTGTTTTTT; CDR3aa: CASSPRPGTTNTGELFF
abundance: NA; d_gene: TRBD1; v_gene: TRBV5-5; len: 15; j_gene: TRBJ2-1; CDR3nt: TGTGCCAGCAGCTCACAGGGGAATGTTAACAATGAGCAGTTCTTC; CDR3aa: CASSSQGNVNNEQFF
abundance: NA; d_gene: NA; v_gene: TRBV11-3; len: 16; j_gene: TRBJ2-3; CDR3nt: TGTGCCAGCAGCTTAGGGGCCAGCCAGGGTCCAGATACGCAGTATTTT; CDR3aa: CASSLGASQGPDTQYF
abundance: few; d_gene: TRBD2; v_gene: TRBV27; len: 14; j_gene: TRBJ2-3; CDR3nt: TGTGCCAGCAGTTTGGGAGGGTTTGCAGATACGCAGTATTTT; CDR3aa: CASSLGGFADTQYF
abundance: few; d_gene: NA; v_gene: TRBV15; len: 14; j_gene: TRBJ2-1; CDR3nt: TGTGCCACCAGCAGAGATAACATATACAATGAGCAGTTCTTC; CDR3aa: CATSRDNIYNEQFF
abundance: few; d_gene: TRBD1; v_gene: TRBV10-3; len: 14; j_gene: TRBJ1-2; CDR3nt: TGTGCCATCAGTGTCCAGGGGGCGCGTTATGGCTACACCTTC; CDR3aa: CAISVQGARYGYTF
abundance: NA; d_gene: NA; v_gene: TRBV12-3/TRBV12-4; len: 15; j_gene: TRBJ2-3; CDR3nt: TGTGCCAGCAGCGGCCGCCTGGGTAGCACAGATACGCAGTATTTT; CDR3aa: CASSGRLGSTDTQYF
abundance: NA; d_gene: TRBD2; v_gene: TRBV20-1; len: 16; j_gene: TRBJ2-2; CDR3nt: TGCAGTGCCCTCAACCCTAGCGGGGGGGCCCACGGGGAGCTGTTTTTT; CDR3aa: CSALNPSGGAHGELFF
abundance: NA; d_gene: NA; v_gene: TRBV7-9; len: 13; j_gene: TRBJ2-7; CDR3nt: TGTGCCAGCAGATTTCCGGGAACTCACGAGCAGTACTTC; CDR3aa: CASRFPGTHEQYF
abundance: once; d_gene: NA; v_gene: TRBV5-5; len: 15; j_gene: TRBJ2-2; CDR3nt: TGTGCCAGCAGCTTGGCCCCCCATAACACCGGGGAGCTGTTTTTT; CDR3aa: CASSLAPHNTGELFF
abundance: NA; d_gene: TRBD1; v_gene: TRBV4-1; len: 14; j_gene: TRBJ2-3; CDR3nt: TGCGCCAGCAGTTGGACAGGGGTGGCAGATACGCAGTATTTT; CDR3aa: CASSWTGVADTQYF
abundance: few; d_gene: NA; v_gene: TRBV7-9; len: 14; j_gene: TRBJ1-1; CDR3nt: TGTGCCAGCAGCTTAGGACAGATAAACACTGAAGCTTTCTTT; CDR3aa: CASSLGQINTEAFF
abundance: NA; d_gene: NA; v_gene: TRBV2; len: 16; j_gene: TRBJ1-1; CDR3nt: TGTGCCAGCAGTGAAAAGGAGGGGGGGGCGAACACTGAAGCTTTCTTT; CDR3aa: CASSEKEGGANTEAFF
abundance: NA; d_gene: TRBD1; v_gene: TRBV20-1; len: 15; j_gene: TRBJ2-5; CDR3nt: TGCAGTGCTGACTATTCCGGGACAGGGTGGGAGACCCAGTACTTC; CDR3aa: CSADYSGTGWETQYF
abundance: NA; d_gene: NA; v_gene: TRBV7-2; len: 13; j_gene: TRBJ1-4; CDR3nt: TGTGCCAGCAGCTATCAAACGTGGGAAAAACTGTTTTTT; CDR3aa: CASSYQTWEKLFF
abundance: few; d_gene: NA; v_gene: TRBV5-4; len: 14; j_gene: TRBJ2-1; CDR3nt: TGTGCCAGCAGCCGAGTAATGGAGTACAATGAGCAGTTCTTC; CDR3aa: CASSRVMEYNEQFF
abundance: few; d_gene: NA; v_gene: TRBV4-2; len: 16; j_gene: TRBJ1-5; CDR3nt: TGTGCCAGCAGCCAAGAGGTGGGGCGCAGCAATCAGCCCCAGCATTTT; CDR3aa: CASSQEVGRSNQPQHF
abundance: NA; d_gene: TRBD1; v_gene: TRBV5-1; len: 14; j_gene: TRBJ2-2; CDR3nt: TGCGCCAGCAGCTGGGACAGAAACACCGGGGAGCTGTTTTTT; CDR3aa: CASSWDRNTGELFF
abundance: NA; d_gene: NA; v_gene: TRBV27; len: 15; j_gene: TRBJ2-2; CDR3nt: TGTGCCAGCAGTTTATCCGTACCGAACACCGGGGAGCTGTTTTTT; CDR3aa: CASSLSVPNTGELFF
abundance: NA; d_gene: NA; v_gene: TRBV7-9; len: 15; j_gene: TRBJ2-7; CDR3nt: TGTGCCAGCAGCTTAGTAAGTGAGTACCGCTACGAGCAGTACTTC; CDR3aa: CASSLVSEYRYEQYF
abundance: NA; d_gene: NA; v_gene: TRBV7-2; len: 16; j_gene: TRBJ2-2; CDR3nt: TGTGCCAGCAGCCGCTTGGGGACCACAAAGACCGGGGAGCTGTTTTTT; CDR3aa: CASSRLGTTKTGELFF
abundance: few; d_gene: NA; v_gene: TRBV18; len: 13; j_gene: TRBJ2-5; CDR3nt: TGTGCCAGCTCACCGATCGAGCAAGAGACCCAGTACTTC; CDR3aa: CASSPIEQETQYF
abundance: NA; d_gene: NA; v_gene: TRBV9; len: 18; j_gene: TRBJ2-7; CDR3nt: TGTGCCAGCAGCGCGAGGCTCCGGGGGGCGGGAGACGGATACGAGCAGTACTTC; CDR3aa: CASSARLRGAGDGYEQYF